This T cell receptor beta chain originates from a study of blood T cell repertoires in COVID-19. Across the study: Samples representing acute and convalescent COVID-19 were sourced from the United States, Italy and Spain. From T cells, B-cell-depleted T cells, or PBMCs came the material, which was cDNA or gDNA.

Note on this clone: At one end, the junction sequence differs from germline, possibly due to a read error.

Original processing notes: Reference gene primer amplification gave estimated nucleated cell counts. TCRdb keeps only in-frame clones here, not all; method: immunoSEQ multiplex PCR. D and trimming come from the DNA, and the V and J calls and clone size come from that table. The repertoire holds 250,000 or so clones, with about 68% as singletons. Germline V gene sequence: CDR1 SGHNT, CDR2 YENEEA. The CDR3 sequence is 17 residues long. Sequences were obtained from peripheral blood. The TCR was taken from a woman older than 75 with acute or convalescent COVID-19. This chain uses TRBV11-3 with TRBJ1-3; 7 bases are a match to TRBD1. This CDR3 is CASSPHRGGLSGDTIYF. The CDR3 DNA reads TGTGCCAGCAGCCCCCACAGGGGAGGTTTAAGTGGAGACACCATATATTTT.